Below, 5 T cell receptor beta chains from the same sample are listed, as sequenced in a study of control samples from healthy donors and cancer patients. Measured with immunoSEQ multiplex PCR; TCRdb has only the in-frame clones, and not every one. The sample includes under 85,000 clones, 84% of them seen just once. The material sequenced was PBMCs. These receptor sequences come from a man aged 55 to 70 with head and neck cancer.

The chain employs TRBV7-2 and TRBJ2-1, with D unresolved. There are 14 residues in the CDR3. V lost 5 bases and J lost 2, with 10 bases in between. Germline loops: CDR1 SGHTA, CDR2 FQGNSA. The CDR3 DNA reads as TGTGCCAGCAGCCGCGGCGCAACCTACAATGAGCAGTTCTTC. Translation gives CASSRGATYNEQFF.

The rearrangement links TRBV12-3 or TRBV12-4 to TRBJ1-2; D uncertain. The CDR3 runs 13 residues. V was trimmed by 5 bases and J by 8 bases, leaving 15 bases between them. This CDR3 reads CASSRGPTTGYTF. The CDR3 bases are TGTGCCAGCAGTCGCGGACCAACAACGGGCTACACCTTC.

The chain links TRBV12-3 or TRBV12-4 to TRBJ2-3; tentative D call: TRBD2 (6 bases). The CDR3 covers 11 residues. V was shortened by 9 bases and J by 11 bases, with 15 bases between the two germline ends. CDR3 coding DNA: TGTGCCAGGCCCCGGGAGATGGGGCAGTATTTT. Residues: CARPREMGQYF.

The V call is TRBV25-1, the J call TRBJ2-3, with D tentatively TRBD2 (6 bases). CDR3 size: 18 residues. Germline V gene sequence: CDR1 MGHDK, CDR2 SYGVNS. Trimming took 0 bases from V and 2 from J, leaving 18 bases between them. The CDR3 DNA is TGTGCCAGCAGTGAATATTTTTCCGGGAGCGTCCCCACAGATACGCAGTATTTT. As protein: CASSEYFSGSVPTDTQYF.

CDR3 DNA sequence: TGCGCCAGCAGCTTGGGGTCAAGTTATAATTCACCCCTCCACTTT. Residues: CASSLGSSYNSPLHF. The V gene is TRBV5-1, the J gene TRBJ1-6; D unresolved. Looked up from germline, CDR1 is SGHRS and CDR2 is YFSETQ. There are 15 residues in the CDR3. Trimming shortened V by 0 bases and J by 4 bases, and 8 bases separated the two germline ends. The variable domain in full, completed from reference TRBV5-1 and TRBJ1-6, reads KAGVTQTPRYLIKTRGQQVTLSCSPISGHRSVSWYQQTPGQGLQFLFEYFSETQRNKGNFPGRFSGRQFSNSRSEMNVSTLELGDSALYLCASSLGSSYNSPLHFGNGTRLTVT.